These 2 T cell receptor beta chains originate from one sample sequenced in a study of neurological immune-mediated disorders (dated by TCRdb to the late 2010s). Library generation was performed with 5' RACE. TCRdb shows the sequencer as Illumina HiSeq 2500. TCRdb's own reprocessing of the public reads used fastp at Q25 and MiXCR and kept productive beta chains. Under each unique CDR3 protein, matching rows form one entry showing the most common genes and DNA. The sample table lists about 80,000 distinct CDR3 sequences, less than 5.5% of them with a count of one. Roughly 2.2% of the sample is held by the ten biggest clonotypes. Sequencing was performed on PBMCs. Every receptor here comes from a woman aged 25 to 45 with multiple sclerosis.

This clonotype was detected ten times or more. Here the CDR3 DNA reads TGCAGTGCTATAAAGACGCGGGGGAACCACGAGCAGTACTTC. It is translated as CSAIKTRGNHEQYF. The V and J genes are TRBV20-1 and TRBJ2-7; 7 positions match TRBD2. CDR1 and CDR2 (germline): DFQATT, SNEGSKA (reference sequence). The CDR3 length is 14 residues. The junction had 11 bases not matched to a gene; V was cut back by 4 bases and J by 5 bases.

The rearrangement uses TRBV5-1 and TRBJ1-4, with D tentatively TRBD1 (6 bases). This CDR3 comprises 14 residues. Germline-derived CDR1 and CDR2 are SGHRS and YFSETQ. Trimming stripped 4 bases from V and 0 bases from J, with 7 bases between. The CDR3 coding sequence is TGCGCCAGCAGCCGGACAGCAACTAATGAAAAACTGTTTTTT. Amino acids: CASSRTATNEKLFF.